The T cell receptor beta chain under discussion was sequenced for a study of blood T cell repertoires in COVID-19. About the study: The cDNA or gDNA used as material had been derived from T cells, B-cell-depleted T cells, or PBMCs.

This CDR3 is 14 amino acids long. With V trimmed by 1 base and J by 6 bases, 0 bases remained unmatched. Germline lookup yields CDR1 SGDLS and CDR2 YYNGEE. Profiled with immunoSEQ multiplex PCR; TCRdb holds only in-frame clones, not every one. In the table there are a few hundred thousand clones, approximately 88% of which are singletons. The receptor's source is a woman between 40 and 50 years old who had been exposed to COVID-19. The chain joins TRBV9 to TRBJ2-1; TRBD2 matches 11 bases. Sequenced input: PBMCs or T cells enriched from blood (not recorded which). The CDR3 is CASSVTSGGNEQFF. CDR3 bases: TGTGCCAGCAGCGTAACTAGCGGGGGCAATGAGCAGTTCTTC.